The rows below give T cell receptor beta chains drawn from one sample of a study of tumor-infiltrating lymphocytes in primary liver carcinoma. In TCRdb, the multiplex PCR reads were re-called with MiXCR into one record per CDR3 protein. Of some 50,000 distinct CDR3 sequences in the sample, about three quarters were seen once. Sequencing was done on a sample of liver tumor tissue from sampling region 5. These receptors were collected from a middle-aged man with primary liver carcinoma and hepatitis B virus infection. Each CDR3 is given with its conserved first and last residue. Fields, in order: V gene, clone size, J gene, CDR3 protein. Expanded clones get a size class; other rows say once, few or many, or leave the size out.

>TRBV6-6|once|TRBJ1-4
CASTPEGLLEDLFF
>TRBV6-5|.|TRBJ1-1
CASSYGGVNTEASF
>TRBV24-1|.|TRBJ2-1
CDTSDISGRSVDEQFF
>TRBV6-1|.|TRBJ2-7
CASWTGTANSYEQYF
>TRBV11-2|.|TRBJ2-1
CDSGLNDAYEQFF
>TRBV7-8|few|TRBJ2-3
CASSLGLGTDMLYF
>TRBV1|.|TRBJ2-3
CTSIQVSSGTSGCTNTQYF
>TRBV2|few|TRBJ2-2
CASSATSGAITGELFF
>TRBV6-1|.|TRBJ2-7
CAGSEQGQAYEQYF
>TRBV11-2|.|TRBJ1-4
CASSFGGPDVELFF
>TRBV4-1|.|TRBJ2-1
CASNPQSRSSYNEQFF
>TRBV11-2|.|TRBJ2-5
CANSDVTGVGETQYF
>TRBV12-3/TRBV12-4|many|TRBJ1-1
CASSRANTEAFF
>TRBV11-2|.|TRBJ1-4
CTSSANPRDGRSNEKPFF
>TRBV12-3/TRBV12-4|.|TRBJ2-1
CACSPHTGNELFF
>TRBV11-2|medium-sized|TRBJ2-4
CASSQNVRGAGNIQYF
>TRBV4-1|few|TRBJ2-1
CVSSQARGEQFF
>TRBV6-2/TRBV6-3|.|TRBJ2-1
CASCLENYNEQLF
>TRBV6-5|few|TRBJ2-5
CASSYGAARETQYF
>TRBV12-3/TRBV12-4|.|TRBJ2-1
CVNSQTSSEQFF
>TRBV6-1|.|TRBJ2-6
CASIRTADSGVSVLTF
>TRBV11-2|large|TRBJ2-2
CASSLVRTYPGTGELFF